This paragraph reports one T cell receptor (beta chain). Its antigen remains unidentified. Germline CDR1 and CDR2: SNHLY and FYNNEI. V shed 4 bases, J shed 2 bases, and the junction held 6 bases outside the gene matches. The CDR3 length is 15 residues. TCRdb reprocessed the reads via MiXCR and lists one record per CDR3 protein. The table has some 560,000 distinct CDR3 sequences, almost 40% seen once; the top ten hold 48%. This entry comes from a study of T cell repertoires in cytomegalovirus infection. General study findings and limits: Individuals carrying CMV plus the relevant HLA were identified by cumulative frequency of public TCR beta families. The ex vivo response showed dominance by HLA-C-restricted CMV-specific TCR beta clonotypes.

V is TRBV2 and J is TRBJ2-3, with TRBD1 identical over 7 bases. This TCR derives from a human donor in good health (CMV status not recorded). Some clones in this sample may be carry-over from other donors' samples. This material consisted of cultured PBMCs, taken from culture after CMV antigen stimulation. DNA of the CDR3: TGTGCCAGCAGTGCACAGGGGACCAACACAGATACGCAGTATTTT. This gives the protein CASSAQGTNTDTQYF.